These T cell receptor beta chains were read from a single sample in a study of technical replicates of blood from several donors. Libraries were prepared by immunoSEQ multiplex PCR; TCRdb keeps only in-frame clonotypes and omits some of them. The sample holds 98,000 or so clones; roughly 96% are singletons and the top ten take around 0.21%. Material: T cells isolated from PBMCs. Receptors originate from a human donor in good health. Each CDR3 is given with its conserved first and last residue. The order of the fields is D gene, V gene, clone size, J gene, CDR3 protein, CDR3 DNA. A D gene is named only where the DNA matches it firmly. Size is omitted from some rows. Given values are once, few, many or a class for expanded clones.

>TRBD2|TRBV11-1|.|TRBJ2-1
CASSLSSGATYNEQFF
TGTGCCAGCAGCCTGTCTAGCGGGGCTACCTACAATGAGCAGTTCTTC
>.|TRBV29-1|.|TRBJ1-1
CSVEGVTGLGTEAFF
TGCAGCGTTGAAGGGGTAACCGGTCTAGGCACTGAAGCTTTCTTT
>.|TRBV9|.|TRBJ1-2
CASSVVGAGGYTF
TGTGCCAGCAGCGTAGTGGGGGCGGGTGGCTACACCTTC
>TRBD2|TRBV5-4|.|TRBJ2-7
CASSRTSGGAYEQYF
TGTGCCAGCAGCCGGACTAGCGGGGGGGCCTACGAGCAGTACTTC
>.|TRBV4-1|few|TRBJ2-2
CASSLGQNTGELFF
TGCGCCAGCAGCTTGGGACAGAACACCGGGGAGCTGTTTTTT
>.|TRBV2|once|TRBJ1-3
CASSERDSGNTIYF
TGTGCCAGCAGTGAGAGGGACTCTGGAAACACCATATATTTT
>.|TRBV28|once|TRBJ2-2
CASRKDSTGELFF
TGTGCCAGCAGGAAGGACAGCACCGGGGAGCTGTTTTTT
>.|TRBV28|.|TRBJ1-4
CASSLVQGGEKLFF
TGTGCCAGCAGTTTGGTACAGGGTGGTGAAAAACTGTTTTTT
>TRBD2|TRBV7-9|.|TRBJ2-2
CASSSTSTINTGELFF
TGTGCCAGCAGCTCGACTAGCACTATCAACACCGGGGAGCTGTTTTTT
>.|TRBV6-6|.|TRBJ2-3
CASSYLQGSSTDTQYF
TGTGCCAGCAGTTACCTCCAGGGATCTAGCACAGATACGCAGTATTTT
>.|TRBV19|.|TRBJ1-4
CATRRRGEKLFF
TGTGCAACCCGGCGCCGGGGAGAAAAACTGTTTTTT
>TRBD1|TRBV28|.|TRBJ2-7
CASSPGTASNSYEQYF
TGTGCCAGCAGTCCGGGGACAGCAAGTAACTCCTACGAGCAGTACTTC
>.|TRBV5-1|.|TRBJ1-1
CASSLDSMNTEAFF
TGCGCCAGCAGCTTGGACAGTATGAACACTGAAGCTTTCTTT
>.|TRBV7-3|.|TRBJ2-3
CASSPGTLDTQYF
TGTGCCAGCAGCCCCGGGACTCTCGATACGCAGTATTTT
>.|TRBV6-4|.|TRBJ2-7
CASSEQQGYEQYF
TGTGCCAGCAGTGAACAACAGGGCTACGAGCAGTACTTC
>TRBD2|TRBV13|.|TRBJ2-3
CASSLKVRTSAASTDTQYF
TGTGCCAGCAGCTTAAAGGTTCGGACTAGCGCCGCGAGCACAGATACGCAGTATTTT
>.|TRBV2|.|TRBJ1-2
CASSVSGILFGYTF
TGTGCCAGCAGTGTTTCAGGGATCCTTTTCGGCTATACCTTC
>.|TRBV5-8|once|TRBJ2-6
CASSLVVASGANVLTF
TGTGCCAGCAGCTTGGTTGTGGCCTCTGGGGCCAACGTCCTGACTTTC
>.|TRBV5-1|.|TRBJ2-3
CASSLDQVDTQYF
TGCGCCAGCAGCTTAGACCAGGTAGATACGCAGTATTTT
>.|TRBV27|.|TRBJ2-1
CASSLLVRGGTYNEQFF
TGTGCCAGCAGTTTATTGGTTAGGGGGGGGACCTACAATGAGCAGTTCTTC
>TRBD1|TRBV7-8|.|TRBJ1-6
CASSGGQGSPLHF
TGTGCCAGCAGCGGAGGACAGGGCTCACCCCTCCACTTT
>.|TRBV19|.|TRBJ2-7
CASSIGRSGAYEQYF
TGTGCCAGTAGTATAGGGCGGTCGGGAGCCTACGAGCAGTACTTC
>TRBD1|TRBV6-1|.|TRBJ2-1
CASSVGETGGHNEQFF
TGTGCCAGCAGTGTGGGAGAGACAGGGGGGCACAATGAGCAGTTCTTC
>.|TRBV25-1|.|TRBJ1-1
CASSEPKGQGNTEAFF
TGTGCCAGCAGTGAGCCTAAAGGCCAGGGGAACACTGAAGCTTTCTTT
>.|TRBV9|.|TRBJ1-1
CASSTTGSAEAFF
TGTGCCAGCAGCACTACAGGGTCGGCGGAAGCTTTCTTT
>TRBD2|TRBV28|.|TRBJ2-5
CASSPGLSGAGQETQYF
TGTGCCAGCAGTCCCGGACTCAGCGGGGCGGGCCAAGAGACCCAGTACTTC
>.|TRBV28|.|TRBJ2-1
CASSLRRGPNEQFF
TGTGCCAGCAGTTTAAGGCGGGGACCCAATGAGCAGTTCTTC
>.|TRBV9|.|TRBJ2-1
CASSDTPHRGEQFF
TGTGCCAGCAGCGACACCCCTCACCGGGGTGAGCAGTTCTTC
>.|TRBV7-8|.|TRBJ1-5
CASSFGAYSNQPQHF
TGTGCCAGCAGCTTTGGGGCCTATAGCAATCAGCCCCAGCATTTT
>.|TRBV15|.|TRBJ1-5
CATSRGEANSNQPQHF
TGTGCCACCAGCAGAGGAGAAGCGAATAGCAATCAGCCCCAGCATTTT
>TRBD1|TRBV15|.|TRBJ1-2
CATSNPYGDRGDYGYTF
TGTGCCACCAGCAACCCATACGGGGACAGGGGTGACTATGGCTACACCTTC